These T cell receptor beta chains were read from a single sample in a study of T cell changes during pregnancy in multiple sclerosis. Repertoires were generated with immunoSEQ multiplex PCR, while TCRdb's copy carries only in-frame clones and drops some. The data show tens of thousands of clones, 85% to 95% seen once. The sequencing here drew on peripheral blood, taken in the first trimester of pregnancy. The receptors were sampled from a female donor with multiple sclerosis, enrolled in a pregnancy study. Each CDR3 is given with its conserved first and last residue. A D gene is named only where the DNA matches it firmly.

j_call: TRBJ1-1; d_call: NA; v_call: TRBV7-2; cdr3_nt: TGTGCCAGCAGCTTAGGTCTTCAGGGGTCCCCTTTTAACACTGAAGCTTTCTTT; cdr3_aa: CASSLGLQGSPFNTEAFF
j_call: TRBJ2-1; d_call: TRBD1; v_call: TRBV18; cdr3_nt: TGTGCCAGCTCACCGGGACAGGGACAGTTCTTC; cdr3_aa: CASSPGQGQFF
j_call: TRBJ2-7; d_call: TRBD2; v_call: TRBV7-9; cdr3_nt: TGTGCCAGCAGCCTCGGAGGACTAGCGGCATCGTACGAGCAGTACTTC; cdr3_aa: CASSLGGLAASYEQYF
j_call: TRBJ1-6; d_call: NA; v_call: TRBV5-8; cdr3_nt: TGTGCCAGCAGCTGGAGGGGACCGGGCTTTAATTCACCCCTCCACTTT; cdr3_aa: CASSWRGPGFNSPLHF
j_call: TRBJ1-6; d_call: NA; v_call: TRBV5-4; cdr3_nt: TGTGCCAGCAGCTTGGAACACCTTAATTCACCCCTCCACTTT; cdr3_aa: CASSLEHLNSPLHF
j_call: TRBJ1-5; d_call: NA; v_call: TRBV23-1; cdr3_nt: TGCGCCAGCAGTCAAGACAAAAATAGCAATCAGCCCCAGCATTTT; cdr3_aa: CASSQDKNSNQPQHF
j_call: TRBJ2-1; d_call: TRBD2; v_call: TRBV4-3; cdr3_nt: TGCGCCAGCAGCCAAGGGTGGGGGGGCTACAATGAGCAGTTCTTC; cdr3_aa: CASSQGWGGYNEQFF
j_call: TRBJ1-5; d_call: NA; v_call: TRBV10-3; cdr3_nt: TGTGCCATCAGTGAGAGAGAAGGCAATCAGCCCCAGCATTTT; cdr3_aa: CAISEREGNQPQHF
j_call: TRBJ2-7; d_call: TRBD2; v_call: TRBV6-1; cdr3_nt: TGTGCCAGCAGTGAGATCGCGGGAGGGCCGGACGAGCAGTACTTC; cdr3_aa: CASSEIAGGPDEQYF
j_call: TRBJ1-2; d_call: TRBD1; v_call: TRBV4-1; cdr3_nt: TGCGCCAGCAGCCAAGGGACAGGGAACCACTATGGCTACACCTTC; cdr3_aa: CASSQGTGNHYGYTF